The 17 T cell receptor beta chains presented below share a single source sample, sequenced in a study of OX40 agonist ivuxolimab in advanced cancers. TCRdb's table, derived via immunoSEQ multiplex PCR, lists solely in-frame clones and lacks some. The sample includes about 150,000 clones, around nine tenths of them seen just once. Material: CD4+ or CD8+ T cells sorted from blood, obtained in a trial of the OX40 agonist ivuxolimab. The receptors were gathered from an adult with an advanced solid tumor such as melanoma, head and neck, liver or kidney cancer.

The chain links TRBV27 to TRBJ2-2, with 10 bases matching TRBD2. V lost 6 bases to trimming and J lost 1 base; unmatched junction nucleotides: 5. Germline loops: CDR1 MNHEY, CDR2 SMNVEV (reference sequence). The CDR3 has 16 residues. The chain's CDR3 is CASRPSGGGNTGELFF. CDR3 DNA: TGTGCCAGCAGACCTAGCGGGGGCGGGAACACCGGGGAGCTGTTTTTT.

V is TRBV6-1 and J is TRBJ2-1, with 9 bases fitting TRBD2. With 3 bases clipped from V and 0 bases from J, the junction kept 9 bases outside the gene matches. The CDR3 has 18 residues. Looked up from germline, CDR1 is MNHNS and CDR2 is SASEGT. The CDR3 loop reads CASSDGLAGPLSYNEQFF. The DNA for the CDR3 is TGTGCCAGCAGTGACGGGCTAGCGGGACCCCTCTCCTACAATGAGCAGTTCTTC.

V usage is TRBV4-3 and J usage is TRBJ2-6, with D hard to call. Germline lookup yields CDR1 LGHNA and CDR2 YSLEER. The ends were cut back, 0 bases at V and 0 bases at J, with 9 bases in the middle. The CDR3 contains 17 residues. CDR3 bases: TGCGCCAGCAGCCAAGAATTTACGAGCTCTGGGGCCAACGTCCTGACTTTC. Encoded protein: CASSQEFTSSGANVLTF.

The rearrangement joins TRBV15 to TRBJ2-3; no definite D call. This CDR3 has 12 amino acids. V was shortened by 0 bases and J by 4 bases, with 2 bases between the two germline ends. Germline V gene lookup returns CDR1 LNHNV and CDR2 YYDKDF (reference sequence). The CDR3 spells CATSRDADTQYF. DNA of the CDR3: TGTGCCACCAGCAGAGATGCAGATACGCAGTATTTT.

Only a few counts were recorded for this clone. This chain uses TRBV10-3 with TRBJ1-2; D is unresolved. The CDR3 length is 14 residues. Germline CDR1 is ENHRY and CDR2 is SYGVKD. Trimming removed 0 bases at V and 4 bases at J, with 9 bases between. The CDR3 region has the DNA TGTGCCATCAGTGAGTCGTCGGGGAGCTATGGCTACACCTTC. Protein sequence: CAISESSGSYGYTF.

This clone was detected ten times or more. The V call is TRBV9, the J call TRBJ1-3; D may be TRBD1 (5 bases). Trimming cost V 4 bases and J 7 bases, with 18 bases left between them. CDR3 size: 15 residues. CDR1 is SGDLS, CDR2 YYNGEE, per germline. The CDR3 nucleotides are TGTGCCAGCAGCTTGGAGGGGATTCCAGTTAACACCATATATTTT. It encodes CASSLEGIPVNTIYF.

This chain links TRBV5-1 with TRBJ1-2; D unresolved. CDR3 length: 15 amino acids. Germline V gene sequence: CDR1 SGHRS, CDR2 YFSETQ. Trimming removed 2 bases at V and 6 bases at J, with 17 bases between. The CDR3 region is CASSFEGRQLNGYTF. In DNA form, the CDR3 reads TGCGCCAGCAGCTTTGAAGGTCGCCAGTTAAATGGCTACACCTTC.

The gene calls are TRBV5-1 and TRBJ2-7, with TRBD1 identical over 10 bases. Unmatched junction bases numbered 8, after V lost 3 bases and J lost 5 bases. The CDR3 runs to 15 residues. Per the germline V gene, CDR1 is SGHRS and CDR2 is YFSETQ. CDR3 coding DNA: TGCGCCAGCAGCTCAGGACAGGGGGGTTTCAACGAGCAGTACTTC. Protein sequence: CASSSGQGGFNEQYF.

The chain employs TRBV19 and TRBJ1-2, with a possible D match to TRBD1 (5 bases). The CDR3 contains 13 residues. Germline CDR1 is LNHDA and CDR2 is SQIVND (reference sequence). V lost 0 bases and J 4 bases, leaving 6 bases between the germline ends. The CDR3 DNA reads TGTGCCAGTAGTATAGATGGGGCCTATGGCTACACCTTC. Protein product: CASSIDGAYGYTF.

The V call is TRBV5-1, the J call TRBJ2-1; TRBD1 matches 11 bases. The CDR3 has 14 amino acids. V was clipped by 4 bases and J by 7 bases; unmatched bases: 4. Germline-derived CDR1 and CDR2 are SGHRS and YFSETQ. CDR3: CASSRDRGRNEQFF. The CDR3 DNA follows: TGCGCCAGCAGCCGGGACAGGGGGAGGAATGAGCAGTTCTTC.

This rearrangement joins TRBV6-5 to TRBJ2-4, with D perhaps given as TRBD1 or TRBD2 (6 bases each). Trimming removed 7 bases from V and 2 bases from J, with 9 bases in between. Per the germline V gene, CDR1 is MNHEY and CDR2 is SVGAGI. The CDR3 extends over 13 amino acids. The CDR3 here is CASMGGSKNIQYF. In DNA, the CDR3 is TGTGCCAGCATGGGGGGCTCCAAAAACATTCAGTACTTC.

In this sample, this clone turned up a few times. The chain employs TRBV28 and TRBJ2-1; 15 bases agree with TRBD2. This CDR3 has 17 amino acids. The V segment lost 7 bases and the J segment 7 bases; nucleotides outside the gene matches: 11. In germline, CDR1 is MDHEN, CDR2 SYDVKM. This chain's CDR3 is CASTRPGTSGRMNEQFF. In nucleotides, the CDR3 is TGTGCCAGCACCCGACCTGGGACTAGCGGGAGGATGAATGAGCAGTTCTTC.

CDR3 sequence reads: CASSISQVNTGELFF. CDR3 DNA sequence: TGTGCCAGTAGTATAAGTCAGGTTAACACCGGGGAGCTGTTTTTT. The chain employs TRBV19 and TRBJ2-2; D ambiguous. The V gene's germline CDR1 is LNHDA and CDR2 SQIVND (reference sequence). V was clipped by 2 bases and J by 2 bases, with 9 bases between them. This CDR3 has 15 residues.

This clone was seen once. The chain links TRBV27 to TRBJ1-6; tentatively, D is TRBD1 (6 bases). Germline lookup yields CDR1 MNHEY and CDR2 SMNVEV (reference sequence). Trimming cost V 2 bases and J 7 bases, with 12 bases left between them. The CDR3 is 15 amino acids. The CDR3 here is CASSLAGGGNSPLHF. The CDR3 DNA reads as TGTGCCAGCAGTTTAGCGGGGGGCGGAAATTCACCCCTCCACTTT.

The rearrangement uses TRBV7-9 and TRBJ1-2; perhaps TRBD1 as D (6 bases). CDR1 and CDR2 from the germline V gene are SEHNR and FQNEAQ (reference sequence). Trimming shortened V by 7 bases and J by 5 bases, and 20 bases separated the two germline ends. The CDR3 runs to 15 residues. The CDR3 DNA reads TGTGCCAGCATCCTGACCGGACAGAAGGGTTATGGCTACACCTTC. This encodes CASILTGQKGYGYTF.

The chain combines TRBV5-1 with TRBJ1-3; D gene uncertain. Germline lookup yields CDR1 SGHRS and CDR2 YFSETQ. CDR3 length: 14 amino acids. V lost 4 bases and J 0 bases, leaving 8 bases between the germline ends. The CDR3 spells CASSPRFSGNTIYF. The DNA for the CDR3 is TGCGCCAGCAGCCCTCGGTTCTCTGGAAACACCATATATTTT.

The CDR3 sequence is CASIGGGGNYNEQFF. CDR3 DNA: TGTGCCAGCATAGGGGGGGGTGGAAACTACAATGAGCAGTTCTTC. The V gene is TRBV2, the J gene TRBJ2-1; D is perhaps TRBD2 (7 bases). CDR1 SNHLY and CDR2 FYNNEI come from the germline V gene. V lost 7 bases to trimming and J lost 3 bases, with 16 bases between them. The CDR3 has 15 residues.